The present entry profiles one T cell receptor (beta chain) with its context. The antigen remains undetermined. With 4 bases clipped from V and 3 bases from J, the junction kept 2 bases outside the gene matches. The CDR3 runs to 13 residues. Per germline, CDR1 SGHVS and CDR2 FQNEAQ. The sample comes from a study of T cells after posttransplantation cyclophosphamide. Method: immunoSEQ multiplex PCR; TCRdb's copy keeps in-frame clones and lacks some. This sample has some 17,000 clones, with around 91% found just once. A marrow graft followed busulfan-fludarabine conditioning, with cyclophosphamide on days +3 and +4. Study outcomes and limitations: Tissue-infiltrating T cells from skin or gut overlapped little with blood T cells. Later blood repertoires were often dominated by clones from the donor CD8+ memory compartment.

The rearrangement uses TRBV7-8 and TRBJ2-5; TRBD2 aligns across 7 bases. The material sequenced was CD4+ T cells sorted from blood, taken after allogeneic stem cell transplant with posttransplant cyclophosphamide. This receptor was taken from a male patient aged 55 to 69 who received an allogeneic stem cell transplant from a related donor and was CMV-positive. Some of the T cells may derive from the graft donor. The CDR3 sequence is CASSWTSKETQYF. The DNA for the CDR3 is TGTGCCAGCAGCTGGACTAGTAAAGAGACCCAGTACTTC.